The 22 T cell receptor beta chains presented below share a single source sample, sequenced in a study of T cell responses to AZD1222 COVID-19 vaccine (dated by TCRdb to 2020 to 2022). The protocol used for the library was the immunoSEQ multiplex PCR assay. TCRdb carries this immuneACCESS record with in-frame sequences only. Its versions omit some clonotypes, under half of them owing to an unresolved V gene in the studies checked, with the rest unexplained. In this sample the table shows around 180,000 clones, 94% of which occur a single time. About 9.3% of the sample lies in the top ten. The time point label, as the study defines it: baseline before first vaccination. The material was peripheral blood, obtained on day 0 of AZD1222 vaccination. The receptors stem from an adult in good health.

The count of this clone is one. The chain has TRBV28 and TRBJ1-4; the match to TRBD1 covers 7 bases. This CDR3 contains 18 residues. V lost 3 bases, J lost 0 bases, and 10 bases stayed unmatched. Germline lookup yields CDR1 MDHEN and CDR2 SYDVKM. The CDR3 here is CASSLRQGGVSTNEKLFF. CDR3 DNA: TGTGCCAGCAGTTTGCGACAGGGTGGTGTCTCAACTAATGAAAAACTGTTTTTT.

The chain recombines TRBV5-6 with TRBJ2-3; TRBD2 aligns across 12 bases. J was trimmed by 1 base and V by 5 bases; bases with no gene match: 2. CDR1 SGHDT and CDR2 YYEEEE come from the germline V gene. CDR3 length: 15 amino acids. The CDR3 loop reads CASSLAGGRTDTQYF. For the CDR3, the DNA is TGTGCCAGCAGTCTAGCGGGAGGGCGCACAGATACGCAGTATTTT.

V usage is TRBV13 and J usage is TRBJ2-7; 8 positions match TRBD1. Germline V gene sequence: CDR1 PRHDT, CDR2 FYEKMQ (reference sequence). The length of the CDR3 is 15 residues. V was pared by 7 bases and J by 7 bases, with 15 bases of the junction left unmatched. For the CDR3, the DNA is TGTGCCAGCACTCCTGAGGGACAGGACGACTTTGAGCAGTACTTC. It is translated as CASTPEGQDDFEQYF.

The chain couples TRBV3-1 (or the pseudogene TRBV3-2) to TRBJ2-7; TRBD1 agrees at 7 bases. Germline CDR1 LGHDT, CDR2 YNNKEL (reference sequence). The J segment lost 0 bases and the V segment lost 1 base, leaving 6 bases of the junction unmatched. The CDR3 consists of 16 residues. In nucleotides, the CDR3 is TGTGCCAGCAGCCAAGTAACAGGGGTCTCCTCCTACGAGCAGTACTTC. It yields the protein CASSQVTGVSSYEQYF.

CDR3 loop: CASSYSRGGYYGYTF. As DNA, the CDR3 is TGTGCCAGCAGTTACTCGCGGGGGGGGTACTATGGCTACACCTTC. The V gene is TRBV6-5, the J gene TRBJ1-2; perhaps TRBD1 as D (5 bases). From germline, CDR1 is MNHEY and CDR2 SVGAGI. The CDR3 runs 15 residues. Trimming shortened V by 0 bases and J by 3 bases, and 11 bases separated the two germline ends.

The J gene is TRBJ2-2, the V gene TRBV5-6; possibly TRBD2 for D (5 bases). Deletions cut 4 bases from V and 0 bases from J, with 13 bases between. CDR1 and CDR2 (germline): SGHDT, YYEEEE. The CDR3 covers 16 residues. The CDR3 loop is CASSPRVLPNTGELFF. CDR3 sequence (DNA): TGTGCCAGCAGCCCGAGGGTCTTACCGAACACCGGGGAGCTGTTTTTT.

The chain couples TRBV20-1 to TRBJ2-7, with 10 bases lining up with TRBD2. Germline-derived CDR1 and CDR2 are DFQATT and SNEGSKA (reference sequence). This CDR3 is 17 amino acids long. The ends lost 3 bases at V and 3 bases at J; junction bases unmatched: 14. Written as DNA, the CDR3 is TGCAGTGCTAGTGTGGCTAGCGGGAGTCTAAGGAACTACGAGCAGTACTTC. Residues: CSASVASGSLRNYEQYF.

This rearrangement joins TRBV9 to TRBJ2-1; the match to TRBD2 covers 7 bases. The germline gives CDR1 SGDLS, CDR2 YYNGEE. V was pared by 0 bases and J by 5 bases, with 5 bases of the junction left unmatched. This CDR3 has 15 amino acids. The CDR3 coding sequence is TGTGCCAGCAGCGTAGGGGTCGGGAGGAACAATGAGCAGTTCTTC. Translation: CASSVGVGRNNEQFF.

The chain employs TRBV29-1 and TRBJ1-1, with 8 bases matching TRBD1. The V gene's germline CDR1 is SQVTM and CDR2 ANQGSEA. Losses at the gene ends were 4 bases for V and 1 base for J; bases not matched to a gene: 2. The CDR3 covers 13 residues. The CDR3 sequence is CSVVGQGNTEAFF. In nucleotides, the CDR3 is TGCAGCGTTGTAGGACAGGGGAACACTGAAGCTTTCTTT.

This clone was seen at least ten times. J is TRBJ2-7 and V is TRBV5-1; 9 bases fit TRBD1. The CDR3 runs to 15 residues. V shed 4 bases, J shed 4 bases, and the junction held 9 bases outside the gene matches. From germline, CDR1 is SGHRS and CDR2 YFSETQ. The CDR3 DNA follows: TGCGCCAGCAGCCCTCGGACAGGGGCGGGATACGAGCAGTACTTC. It translates to CASSPRTGAGYEQYF.

This clone showed up just once. The rearrangement links TRBV10-2 to TRBJ1-1; no firm D call. V was trimmed by 6 bases and J by 2 bases, leaving 4 bases between them. From germline, CDR1 is WSHSY and CDR2 SAAADI. The CDR3 spans 11 residues. The CDR3 is CASRINTEAFF. The CDR3 nucleotides read TGCGCCAGCAGAATTAACACTGAAGCTTTCTTT.

J is TRBJ2-3 and V is TRBV4-1; D may be TRBD1 or TRBD2 (6 bases each). From germline, CDR1 is MGHRA and CDR2 YSYEKL. V lost 0 bases and J 1 base, leaving 11 bases between the germline ends. This CDR3 spans 16 amino acids. CDR3 sequence reads: CASSQEQGLGTDTQYF. The DNA of the CDR3 is TGCGCCAGCAGCCAAGAACAGGGACTCGGCACAGATACGCAGTATTTT.

This clone was seen a single time. V and J are TRBV27 and TRBJ2-7, with 11 bases matching TRBD2. The CDR3 covers 15 residues. Germline values: CDR1 MNHEY, CDR2 SMNVEV (reference sequence). After removal of 5 bases from V and 4 bases from J, the junction contained 7 bases not matched to a gene. CDR3 sequence: CASSPRLAGRYEQYF. DNA for the CDR3: TGTGCCAGCAGTCCCAGACTAGCGGGACGTTACGAGCAGTACTTC.

The J gene is TRBJ1-6, the V gene TRBV5-4; the D is unclear. Per the germline V gene, CDR1 is SGHNT and CDR2 is YYREEE (reference sequence). V shed 4 bases and J shed 3 bases, with 8 bases lying between them. The CDR3 extends over 14 amino acids. CDR3 region: CASSEDVYNSPLHF. CDR3 nucleotides: TGTGCCAGCAGCGAGGACGTCTATAATTCACCCCTCCACTTT.

This chain links TRBV27 with TRBJ2-1; 10 bases line up with TRBD1. Germline V gives CDR1 MNHEY, CDR2 SMNVEV (reference sequence). The CDR3 has 15 residues. The V and J ends lost 5 bases and 6 bases, in that order; junction bases with no gene match: 7. CDR3 amino acids: CASSPRDRGSNEQFF. CDR3 DNA sequence: TGTGCCAGCAGTCCCCGGGACAGGGGCTCCAATGAGCAGTTCTTC.

V usage is TRBV5-1 and J usage is TRBJ2-2; perhaps TRBD2 as D (6 bases). V gave up 4 bases and J gave up 0 bases, with 13 bases separating them. Per the germline V gene, CDR1 is SGHRS and CDR2 is YFSETQ. The CDR3 loop spans 16 amino acids. CDR3 residues: CASSRAGNANTGELFF. DNA of the CDR3: TGCGCCAGCAGCCGGGCGGGAAACGCGAACACCGGGGAGCTGTTTTTT.

This chain uses TRBV18 with TRBJ2-7; D gene ambiguous. CDR3 length: 14 amino acids. Germline V gives CDR1 KGHSH, CDR2 LQKENI. V gave up 2 bases and J gave up 0 bases, with 8 bases separating them. The DNA of the CDR3 is TGTGCCAGCTCACCAGACTTGAACTCCTACGAGCAGTACTTC. Translation gives CASSPDLNSYEQYF.

The chain is built from TRBV29-1 and TRBJ2-6, with 7 nucleotides matching TRBD1. Germline CDR1 reads SQVTM; CDR2 reads ANQGSEA. This CDR3 is built from 16 residues. The J segment lost 0 bases and the V segment lost 6 bases, leaving 8 bases of the junction unmatched. As DNA, the CDR3 is TGCAGCGTCCGGGACAGCGGAGCCTCTGGGGCCAACGTCCTGACTTTC. Protein product: CSVRDSGASGANVLTF.

This clone was seen once. The chain has TRBV24-1 and TRBJ2-5; perhaps D is TRBD1 or TRBD2 (6 bases each). The V gene lost 9 bases and the J gene lost 1 base, with 14 bases spanning the gap. The CDR3 loop spans 14 amino acids. Germline V gene data show CDR1 as KGHDR and CDR2 as SFDVKD. The CDR3 DNA sequence: TGTGCCACCTGCCGGGGGCTTACCCAAGAGACCCAGTACTTC. It encodes CATCRGLTQETQYF.

This clone was seen once. The chain is built from TRBV6-5 and TRBJ1-6; 7 nucleotides line up with TRBD1. V dropped 7 bases and J dropped 3; count of bases not matched to a gene: 6. This CDR3 is 15 amino acids long. CDR1 and CDR2 from the germline V gene are MNHEY and SVGAGI. The CDR3 loop reads CASKLDRNYNSPLHF. CDR3 DNA sequence: TGTGCCAGCAAACTGGACAGGAACTATAATTCACCCCTCCACTTT.

J is TRBJ1-2 and V is TRBV5-5, with D possibly TRBD1 on 6 matching bases. CDR3 size: 14 residues. Germline CDR1 and CDR2: SGHKS and YYEKEE (reference sequence). V lost 2 bases and J 5 bases, leaving 13 bases between the germline ends. In DNA form, the CDR3 reads TGTGCCAGCAGCTTCGCCAGGGGTCGGTATGGCTACACCTTC. As protein: CASSFARGRYGYTF. The variable domain in full, completed from reference TRBV5-5 and TRBJ1-2, reads DAGVTQSPTHLIKTRGQQVTLRCSPISGHKSVSWYQQVLGQGPQFIFQYYEKEERGRGNFPDRFSARQFPNYSSELNVNALLLGDSALYLCASSFARGRYGYTFGSGTRLTVV.

On this clone: Its ends do not fully match the called genes, so a read error is possible. The V gene is TRBV7-7, the J gene TRBJ2-7; 10 bases match TRBD1. CDR3 size: 14 residues. The germline gives CDR1 SSHAT, CDR2 FNYEAQ (reference sequence). CDR3 protein: CASSLGQGAYEQYF. CDR3 bases: TGTGCTAGCAGCTTAGGACAGGGGGCCTACGAGCAGTACTTC.